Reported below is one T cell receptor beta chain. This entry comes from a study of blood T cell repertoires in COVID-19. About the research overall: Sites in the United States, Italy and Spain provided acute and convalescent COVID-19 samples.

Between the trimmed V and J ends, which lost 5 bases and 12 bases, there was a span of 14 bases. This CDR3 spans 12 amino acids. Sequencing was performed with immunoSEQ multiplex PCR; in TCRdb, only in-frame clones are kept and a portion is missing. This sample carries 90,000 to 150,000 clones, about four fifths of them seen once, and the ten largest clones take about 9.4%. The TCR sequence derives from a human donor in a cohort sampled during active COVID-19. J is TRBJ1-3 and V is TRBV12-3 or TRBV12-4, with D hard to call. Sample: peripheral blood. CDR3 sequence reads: CASSIARSGIYF. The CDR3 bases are TGTGCCAGCAGTATCGCTAGGTCTGGCATATATTTT.